The clone carrying this T cell receptor beta chain has only a few counts. Its antigen remains unknown. The sample belongs to a study of T-cell memory formation after mild COVID-19. On the study more broadly: Most TCR clusters belonged to a single donor. Points from the study as a whole: The authors did not confirm SARS-CoV-2 specificity of second-wave clones peaking day 37.

CDR3 length: 18 residues. Germline assignment: CDR1 SGHAT and CDR2 FQNNGV. With V trimmed by 5 bases and J by 4 bases, 16 bases remained unmatched. TCRdb re-called the 5' RACE reads with MiXCR, one entry per CDR3 protein. The sample carries 400,000 to 500,000 distinct CDR3 sequences, over 15% recorded once. The chain combines TRBV11-2 with TRBJ2-2; the match to TRBD2 covers 7 bases. The sequence came from an adult woman who had mild COVID-19 (a few samples of this study predate the infection). Cell type and time point are not known. Sequencing was done on a sample of PBMCs or a T cell subset sorted from them (not recorded which). The CDR3 DNA follows: TGTGCCAGCAGCCTCGACGGAGTTGCGGGAGTTGGCACCGGGGAGCTGTTTTTT. Translating it yields CASSLDGVAGVGTGELFF.